This T cell receptor beta chain comes out of a study of CD8+ T cells in alopecia areata. Germline trimming cut 10 bases from V and 5 bases from J; bases unmatched to any gene: 11. The CDR3 contains 15 residues. Germline V gene sequence: CDR1 MDHEN, CDR2 SYDVKM. This clone was detected only a few times. Extracted RNA was reverse transcribed, and the resulting cDNA served as sequencing template. Clones were sequenced by immunoSEQ multiplex PCR, and TCRdb holds only the in-frame ones, with some missing. The repertoire has approximately 210,000 clones, 50% to 75% of them found once; the top ten carry more than 3.5%. This sample's treatment: oral pan-JAK inhibitor, 5-10 mg twice daily.

The chain links TRBV28 to TRBJ2-2, with 9 positions matching TRBD1. The receptor comes from a human donor with alopecia areata. The source material was CD4+ T cells sorted from blood, sampled at week 4, from a patient treated with tofacitinib. Written as DNA, the CDR3 is TGTGCCACCGTCGGAGGGGGACAGGGTACCGGGGAGCTGTTTTTT. This gives the protein CATVGGGQGTGELFF.